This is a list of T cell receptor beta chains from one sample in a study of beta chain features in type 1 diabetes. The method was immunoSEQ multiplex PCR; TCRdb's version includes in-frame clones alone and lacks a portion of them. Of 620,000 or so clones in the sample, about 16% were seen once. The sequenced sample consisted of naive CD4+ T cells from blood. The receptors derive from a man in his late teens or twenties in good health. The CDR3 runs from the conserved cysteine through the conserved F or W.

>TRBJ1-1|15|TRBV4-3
CASSQELTAHTEAFF
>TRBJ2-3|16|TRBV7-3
CASSSRGAGVTDTQYF
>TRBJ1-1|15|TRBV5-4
CASSSGTGGLFEAFF
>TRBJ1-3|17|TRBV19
CASRRPGQVTSGNTIYF
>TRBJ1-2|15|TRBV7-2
CASSLEPQANYGYTF
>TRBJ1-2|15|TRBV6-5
CATSAKGPLNYGYTF
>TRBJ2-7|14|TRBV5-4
CASSLDRGLYEQYF
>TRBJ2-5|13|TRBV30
CAWSKGVRETQYF
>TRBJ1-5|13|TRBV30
CAWSVGVSQPQHF
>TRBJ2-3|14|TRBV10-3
CAIRRGAHTDTQYF
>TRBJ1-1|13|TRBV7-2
CASSLSGNTEAFF
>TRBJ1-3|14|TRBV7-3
CASSEGLSGNTIYF
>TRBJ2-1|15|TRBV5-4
CASSLAGPSGNEQFF
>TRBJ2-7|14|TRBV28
CASRPAGGSYEQYF
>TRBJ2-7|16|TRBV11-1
CASSLVPGTGPNEQYF
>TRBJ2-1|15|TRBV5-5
CASSFKREVPTKQFF
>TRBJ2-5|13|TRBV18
CASSPTSQETQYF
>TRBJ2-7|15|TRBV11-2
CASSLVPDKMYEQYF
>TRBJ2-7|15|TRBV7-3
CASSLSASGSYEQYF
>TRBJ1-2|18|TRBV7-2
CASSFQGAVFGANYGYTF
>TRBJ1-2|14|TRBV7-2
CASSLMRIEYGYTF
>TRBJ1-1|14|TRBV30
CAWRRNGGGTEAFF
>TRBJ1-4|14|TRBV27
CASSGQGSGEKLFF
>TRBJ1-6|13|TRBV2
CASIKGLNSPLHF
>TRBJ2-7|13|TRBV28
CASSSPAASGKYF
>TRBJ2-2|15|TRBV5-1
CASSLSALNTGELFF
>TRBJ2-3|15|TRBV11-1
CASSLGPSGTDTQYF
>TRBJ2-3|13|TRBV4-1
CATGTEGTDTQYF
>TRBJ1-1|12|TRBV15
CATRALGRQAFF
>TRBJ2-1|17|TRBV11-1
CASSWRQRITSYNEQFF
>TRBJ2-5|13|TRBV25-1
CASSEYGQETQYF
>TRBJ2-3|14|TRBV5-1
CATTIAGRKDTQYF
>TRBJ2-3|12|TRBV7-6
CASSLSTDTQYF
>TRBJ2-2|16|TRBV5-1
CASSLPTSRSTGELFF
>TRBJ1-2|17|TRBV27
CASSLTSNEGARGGYTF
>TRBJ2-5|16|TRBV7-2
CASSLGQGVKQETQYF
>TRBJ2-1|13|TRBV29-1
CSASGHRTDEQFF
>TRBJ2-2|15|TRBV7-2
CASSLVRRYTGELFF